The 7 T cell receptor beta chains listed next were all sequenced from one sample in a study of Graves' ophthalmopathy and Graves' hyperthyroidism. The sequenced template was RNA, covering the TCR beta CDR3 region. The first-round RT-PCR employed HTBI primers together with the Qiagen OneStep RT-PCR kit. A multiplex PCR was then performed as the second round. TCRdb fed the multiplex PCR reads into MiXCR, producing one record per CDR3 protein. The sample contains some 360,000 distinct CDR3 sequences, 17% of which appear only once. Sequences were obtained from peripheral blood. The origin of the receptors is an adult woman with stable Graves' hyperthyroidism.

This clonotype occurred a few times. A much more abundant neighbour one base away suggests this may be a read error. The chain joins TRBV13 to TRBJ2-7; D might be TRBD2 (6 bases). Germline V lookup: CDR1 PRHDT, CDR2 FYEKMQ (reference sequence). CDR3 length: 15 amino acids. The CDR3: CASRFPSEGVFEQYF. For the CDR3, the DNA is TGTGCCAGCCGCTTCCCCTCGGAGGGTGTTTTCGAGCAGTACTTC.

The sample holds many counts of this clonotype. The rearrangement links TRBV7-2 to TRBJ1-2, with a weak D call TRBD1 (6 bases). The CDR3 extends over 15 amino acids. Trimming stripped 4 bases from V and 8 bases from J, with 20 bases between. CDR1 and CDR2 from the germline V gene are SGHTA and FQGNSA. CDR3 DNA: TGTGCCAGCAGCTCCCTTAGGGGGACGGGGGTGGGCTACACCTTC. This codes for CASSSLRGTGVGYTF.

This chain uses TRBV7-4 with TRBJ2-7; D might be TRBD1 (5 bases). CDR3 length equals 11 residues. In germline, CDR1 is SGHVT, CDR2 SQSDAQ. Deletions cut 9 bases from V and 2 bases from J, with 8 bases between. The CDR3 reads CARGLTYEQYF. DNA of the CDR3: TGTGCCAGGGGGCTGACCTACGAGCAGTACTTC.

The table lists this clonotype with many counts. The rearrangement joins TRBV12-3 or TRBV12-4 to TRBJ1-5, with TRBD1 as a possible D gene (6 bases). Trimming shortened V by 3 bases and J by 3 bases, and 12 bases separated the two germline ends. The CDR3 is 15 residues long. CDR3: CASSFDRTSNQPQHF. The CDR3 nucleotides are TGTGCCAGCAGTTTCGACAGGACATCCAATCAGCCCCAGCATTTT.

CDR3 sequence: CASRLTVGAQETQYF. Here the CDR3 DNA reads TGTGCTAGCCGGTTGACAGTAGGGGCTCAAGAGACCCAGTACTTC. V and J are TRBV28 and TRBJ2-5; possibly TRBD1 for D (5 bases). Per the germline V gene, CDR1 is MDHEN and CDR2 is SYDVKM. The CDR3 runs 15 residues.

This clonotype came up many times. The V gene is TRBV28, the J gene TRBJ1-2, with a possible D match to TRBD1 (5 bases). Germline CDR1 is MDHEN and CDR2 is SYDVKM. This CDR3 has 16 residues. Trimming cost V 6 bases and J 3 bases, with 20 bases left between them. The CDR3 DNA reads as TGTGCCAGCAGAACGAAAATATACAGGACGTACTATGGCTACACCTTC. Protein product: CASRTKIYRTYYGYTF.

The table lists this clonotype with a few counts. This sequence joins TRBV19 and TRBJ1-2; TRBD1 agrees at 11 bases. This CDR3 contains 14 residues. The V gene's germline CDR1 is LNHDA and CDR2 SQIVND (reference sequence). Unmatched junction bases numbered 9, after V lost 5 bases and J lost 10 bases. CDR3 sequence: CASSWDRGVSDYTF. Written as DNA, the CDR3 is TGTGCCAGTAGTTGGGACAGGGGGGTTTCAGACTACACCTTC.